The T cell receptor (beta chain) under discussion was sequenced for a study of response to subunit inactivated influenza vaccine. Overall study results and limits: That few new T cells are recruited by each seasonal influenza vaccination was the authors' suggestion.

This clonotype occurred a few times. Its specificity is unknown. TCRdb called the RT-PCR reads again in MiXCR, with one record for every CDR3 protein. This table has hundreds of thousands of distinct CDR3 sequences, roughly 12% appearing once. From germline, CDR1 is LGHDT and CDR2 YNNKEL (reference sequence). Trimming at V came to 4 bases and at J to 7 bases, leaving 10 bases not matched to a gene. CDR3 size: 16 residues. The V gene is TRBV3-1, the J gene TRBJ2-1; 10 nucleotides line up with TRBD1. Sequencing was performed on PBMCs from blood, taken on the day of vaccination. This receptor was taken from a man aged 50-60 years who received an inactivated influenza vaccine. CDR3 bases: TGTGCCAGCAGCCGATGCCGACAGGGGGCGGCGAATGAGCAGTTCTTC. It is translated as CASSRCRQGAANEQFF.